Shown below are 4 T cell receptor beta chains from a single sample sequenced in a study of Graves' ophthalmopathy and Graves' hyperthyroidism. Scientists amplified the TCR beta CDR3 regions from RNA transcripts. Scientists carried out first-round RT-PCR using HTBI primers and then a second-round multiplex PCR. MiXCR was run by TCRdb on the multiplex PCR reads, yielding one entry per CDR3 protein. Among roughly 610,000 distinct CDR3 sequences listed, 22% were seen once. Sequencing input: peripheral blood. These receptor sequences come from a woman aged 18-29 years with stable Graves' hyperthyroidism. Some clones in this sample may be carry-over from other donors' samples.

The chain combines TRBV7-2 with TRBJ2-5, with TRBD1 matching over 7 bases. V was clipped by 1 base and J by 3 bases; unmatched bases: 2. The CDR3 totals 14 residues. CDR1 SGHTA and CDR2 FQGNSA come from the germline V gene. CDR3 nucleotide sequence: TGTGCCAGCAGCTTAGGAGACAGGGAAGAGACCCAGTACTTC. Residues: CASSLGDREETQYF. The variable domain in full, with the rest retrieved from reference TRBV7-2 and TRBJ2-5, is GAGVSQSPSNKVTEKGKDVELRCDPISGHTALYWYRQSLGQGLEFLIYFQGNSAPDKSGLPSDRFSAERTGGSVSTLTIQRTQQEDSAVYLCASSLGDREETQYFGPGTRLLVL.

In its sample, this clonotype was seen many times. This chain links TRBV20-1 with TRBJ1-5; D is undetermined. The V gene's germline CDR1 is DFQATT and CDR2 SNEGSKA (reference sequence). This CDR3 is built from 16 residues. V was trimmed by 0 bases and J by 1 base, leaving 13 bases between them. The CDR3 region has the DNA TGCAGTGCTAGAGATCGCCTAACAGCGAGCAATCAGCCCCAGCATTTT. As protein: CSARDRLTASNQPQHF.

About this clonotype: This may arise from a read error, as a much more abundant clone is one base away. V gene TRBV5-1 combines with J gene TRBJ2-5; 8 nucleotides agree with TRBD2. The germline CDR1 and CDR2 sequences are SGHRS and YFSETQ. This CDR3 comprises 14 residues. CDR3 sequence reads: CASSLSGSGETRYF. In DNA form, the CDR3 reads TGCGCCAGCAGCTTGAGCGGGAGTGGGGAGACCCGGTACTTC. Combining the CDR3 with reference TRBV5-1 and TRBJ2-5 gives the whole variable domain KAGVTQTPRYLIKTRGQQVTLSCSPISGHRSVSWYQQTPGQGLQFLFEYFSETQRNKGNFPGRFSGRQFSNSRSEMNVSTLELGDSALYLCASSLSGSGETRYFGPGTRLLVL.

This clonotype was counted ten times or more. The chain links TRBV4-1 to TRBJ2-7; TRBD2 matches at 7 bases. The V segment lost 3 bases and the J segment 4 bases; nucleotides outside the gene matches: 6. This CDR3 comprises 14 residues. From germline, CDR1 is MGHRA and CDR2 YSYEKL. CDR3 sequence (DNA): TGCGCCAGCAGCCAGGTTAGCGGGTCGTACGAGCAGTACTTC. Its protein is CASSQVSGSYEQYF.